These 27 T cell receptor beta chains share one sample of origin, sequenced in a study of T cell changes during pregnancy in multiple sclerosis. The repertoire was sequenced with immunoSEQ multiplex PCR; TCRdb's copy has only in-frame clones and lacks some. The data show under 85,000 clones, more than 90% seen once. The sample consisted of CD4+ T cells from peripheral blood mononuclear cells, taken before pregnancy. The receptors stem from a female donor with multiple sclerosis, enrolled in a pregnancy study.

The J gene is TRBJ2-1, the V gene TRBV29-1; TRBD2 might be the D (5 bases). Trimming took 4 bases from V and 6 from J, leaving 7 bases between them. The germline V gene has CDR1 SQVTM and CDR2 ANQGSEA. The CDR3 runs to 11 residues. The CDR3 spells CSVVRANEQFF. The CDR3, as DNA: TGCAGCGTTGTGAGGGCCAATGAGCAGTTCTTC.

V is TRBV5-1 and J is TRBJ2-5; D unresolved. The V gene lost 2 bases and the J gene lost 0 bases, with 8 bases spanning the gap. The CDR3 loop spans 14 amino acids. CDR1 is SGHRS, CDR2 YFSETQ, per germline. CDR3 sequence (DNA): TGCGCCAGCAGCTTCTTCGCAGACCAAGAGACCCAGTACTTC. Protein product: CASSFFADQETQYF.

This clone was found once. The V gene is TRBV5-1, the J gene TRBJ2-7, with D unclear. Germline values: CDR1 SGHRS, CDR2 YFSETQ. The CDR3 has 14 amino acids. The V end was cut by 0 bases, the J end by 2 bases, with 9 bases between. CDR3 sequence: CASSLGASTYEQYF. In DNA form, the CDR3 reads TGCGCCAGCAGCTTGGGTGCTAGTACCTACGAGCAGTACTTC.

The chain uses TRBV9 and TRBJ2-1, with D hard to call. The germline V and J ends were trimmed by 4 bases and 8 bases, with 10 bases remaining between them. Per germline, CDR1 SGDLS and CDR2 YYNGEE. The CDR3 runs 12 residues. This chain's CDR3 is CASSNNRDEQFF. For the CDR3, the DNA is TGTGCCAGCAGCAATAACCGGGATGAGCAGTTCTTC.

CDR3 bases: TGTGCCAGCTCAGGCTCCGGCAGGCACGACTATGGCTACACCTTC. It is translated as CASSGSGRHDYGYTF. The V gene is TRBV18, the J gene TRBJ1-2; D is unclear. The germline V gene has CDR1 KGHSH and CDR2 LQKENI. V was trimmed by 5 bases and J by 3 bases, leaving 16 bases between them. The CDR3 runs 15 residues.

The genes are TRBV4-1 and TRBJ2-7; possibly TRBD2 for D (7 bases). The germline V gene has CDR1 MGHRA and CDR2 YSYEKL. This CDR3 region has 15 residues. V was pared by 0 bases and J by 6 bases, with 15 bases between. The CDR3 sequence: CASSQDRGGAGEQYF. CDR3 DNA sequence: TGCGCCAGCAGCCAAGATAGGGGGGGGGCTGGCGAGCAGTACTTC.

This chain connects TRBV4-2 to TRBJ1-2; 8 bases map to TRBD1. V shed 6 bases and J 2 bases; nucleotides not matched to a gene: 2. The CDR3 length is 13 residues. Per germline, CDR1 LGHNA and CDR2 YNFKEQ. CDR3 DNA sequence: TGTGCCAGCAGGGGGGACAGGAACTATGGCTACACCTTC. It codes for CASRGDRNYGYTF.

This chain links TRBV9 with TRBJ2-7; tentative D call: TRBD1 (6 bases). This CDR3 has 14 residues. V was pared by 0 bases and J by 3 bases, with 10 bases between. Per the germline V gene, CDR1 is SGDLS and CDR2 is YYNGEE. This chain's CDR3 is CASSVAPGVYEQYF. As DNA, the CDR3 is TGTGCCAGCAGCGTAGCGCCAGGGGTCTACGAGCAGTACTTC.

The gene calls are TRBV27 and TRBJ2-2; TRBD1 might be the D (5 bases). Germline CDR1 is MNHEY and CDR2 is SMNVEV (reference sequence). The CDR3 extends over 20 amino acids. V was pared by 6 bases and J by 1 base, with 27 bases between. Here the CDR3 DNA reads TGTGCCAGCAGAAGTTTCTCCCTTGGGGCAGTTAGAAAGAACACCGGGGAGCTGTTTTTT. This sequence encodes CASRSFSLGAVRKNTGELFF.

V usage is TRBV30 and J usage is TRBJ1-5; D may be TRBD1 (5 bases). V lost 5 bases and J 1 base, leaving 12 bases between the germline ends. CDR3 length equals 14 residues. In germline, CDR1 is GTSNPN, CDR2 SVGIG (reference sequence). This CDR3 is CAWGGAASNQPQHF. The CDR3 DNA follows: TGTGCCTGGGGTGGGGCAGCCAGCAATCAGCCCCAGCATTTT.

This clone was seen once. J is TRBJ2-1 and V is TRBV6-6, with TRBD1 matching 7 bases. V lost 6 bases to trimming and J lost 4 bases; unmatched junction nucleotides: 0. The CDR3 length is 12 residues. From germline, CDR1 is MNHNY and CDR2 SVGAGI (reference sequence). CDR3: CASSRGYNEQFF. The CDR3 DNA follows: TGTGCCAGCAGCAGGGGGTACAATGAGCAGTTCTTC.

The chain uses TRBV29-1 and TRBJ2-7, with D perhaps TRBD2 (5 bases). With 7 bases removed from V and 0 bases from J, the gap between germline ends came to 10 bases. There are 12 residues in the CDR3. Per the germline V gene, CDR1 is SQVTM and CDR2 is ANQGSEA. CDR3 sequence reads: CSGGEPSYEQYF. In DNA form, the CDR3 reads TGCAGCGGGGGAGAACCCTCCTACGAGCAGTACTTC.

The chain couples TRBV7-7 to TRBJ2-1; D may be TRBD1 (6 bases). The V and J ends lost 5 bases and 2 bases respectively, with 13 bases between them. Germline lookup yields CDR1 SSHAT and CDR2 FNYEAQ (reference sequence). The CDR3 has 15 amino acids. CDR3 sequence (DNA): TGTGCCAGCAGCCCGAGAACAGGGACCTACAATGAGCAGTTCTTC. It is translated as CASSPRTGTYNEQFF.

The genes are TRBV7-8 and TRBJ2-7; D might be TRBD2 (6 bases). CDR3 length equals 14 residues. Germline CDR1 and CDR2: SGHVS and FQNEAQ. Trimming stripped 2 bases from V and 6 bases from J, with 14 bases between. For the CDR3, the DNA is TGTGCCAGCAGCTTAATTTTGGGGGGTGGCGAGCAGTACTTC. Encoded protein: CASSLILGGGEQYF.

The CDR3 loop reads CASSFWNSGRKADTQYF. CDR3 DNA sequence: TGCGCCAGCAGCTTTTGGAATAGCGGGAGGAAGGCGGATACGCAGTATTTT. The J gene is TRBJ2-3, the V gene TRBV5-1, with 10 positions matching TRBD2. The CDR3 sequence is 17 residues long. The V gene end was trimmed by 2 bases and the J gene end by 6 bases; junction bases not matched to a gene: 12. CDR1 and CDR2 from the germline V gene are SGHRS and YFSETQ.

This sequence joins TRBV6-5 and TRBJ2-7; D perhaps matches TRBD2 (7 bases). Germline V gene sequence: CDR1 MNHEY, CDR2 SVGAGI. V gave up 6 bases and J gave up 6 bases, with 12 bases separating them. The CDR3 runs 12 residues. CDR3 DNA: TGTGCCAGCAGCTCGAGGGGGGGCGAGCAGTACTTC. This gives the protein CASSSRGGEQYF.

J is TRBJ2-7 and V is TRBV30, with 7 bases matching TRBD1. The length of the CDR3 is 14 residues. The germline V gene encodes CDR1 GTSNPN and CDR2 SVGIG (reference sequence). V gave up 4 bases and J gave up 1 base; unmatched junction bases: 7. This CDR3 reads CAWKKDRLSYEQYF. CDR3 nucleotide sequence: TGTGCCTGGAAAAAGGACAGGCTATCCTACGAGCAGTACTTC.

This clone was found once. The chain links TRBV21-1 to TRBJ2-7; the table's D gene call, TRBD2, was not cross checked with the DNA. TRBV21-1 is deemed a pseudogene. The CDR3 loop spans 12 amino acids. This chain's CDR3 is CASSKPSGEQYF. CDR3 bases: TGTGCCAGCAGCAAACCGTCGGGCGAGCAGTACTTC.

The rearrangement uses TRBV28 and TRBJ2-3; TRBD2 might be the D (5 bases). V was clipped by 7 bases and J by 4 bases, with 21 bases between them. CDR1 is MDHEN, CDR2 SYDVKM, per germline. This CDR3 has 16 amino acids. CDR3 sequence: CASTLGSLTWADTQYF. In nucleotides, the CDR3 is TGTGCCAGCACACTAGGGTCTTTGACCTGGGCAGATACGCAGTATTTT.

This sequence joins TRBV6-1 and TRBJ1-2, with D tentatively TRBD1 (6 bases). The ends were cut back, 1 base at V and 2 bases at J, with 11 bases in the middle. The germline V gene encodes CDR1 MNHNS and CDR2 SASEGT. The CDR3 is 15 amino acids. CDR3 region: CASSEGGGRNYGYTF. Here the CDR3 DNA reads TGTGCCAGCAGTGAAGGGGGGGGCAGGAACTATGGCTACACCTTC.

The CDR3 bases are TGTGCCAGCAGCGAAACAGGGGCTGGAAACACCATATATTTT. Translation: CASSETGAGNTIYF. The chain is built from TRBV5-4 and TRBJ1-3, with TRBD1 identical over 7 bases. Losses at the gene ends were 4 bases for V and 2 bases for J; bases not matched to a gene: 3. CDR1 SGHNT and CDR2 YYREEE come from the germline V gene (reference sequence). The CDR3 covers 14 residues.

J is TRBJ2-7 and V is TRBV19; weak D call: TRBD1 (6 bases). The germline CDR1 and CDR2 sequences are LNHDA and SQIVND (reference sequence). V was trimmed by 2 bases and J by 3 bases, leaving 8 bases between them. The CDR3 totals 13 residues. CDR3 amino acids: CASSITRGYEQYF. The CDR3 DNA follows: TGTGCCAGTAGTATAACCAGGGGCTACGAGCAGTACTTC.

Comment on this clone: Relative to the germline gene, one junction end is altered; a read error may explain this. Other DNA sequences from this sample encode an identical CDR3 as well. The V and J genes are TRBV30 and TRBJ2-1, with 7 bases aligning to TRBD2. CDR1 is GTSNPN and CDR2 is SVGIG in the germline V gene (reference sequence). This CDR3 has 14 amino acids. This chain's CDR3 is CAWIWGGSYGEQFF. The DNA of the CDR3 is TGTGCCTGGATATGGGGCGGGAGTTATGGTGAGCAATTCTTC.

The CDR3 region has the DNA TGTGCCAGCAGCTTGGGCCCTACAGGGCTGAACACTGAAGCTTTCTTT. Protein sequence: CASSLGPTGLNTEAFF. The chain carries TRBV7-2 and TRBJ1-1; possibly TRBD1 for D (6 bases). The germline V and J ends were trimmed by 3 bases and 0 bases, with 14 bases remaining between them. The CDR3 runs 16 residues. The germline CDR1 and CDR2 sequences are SGHTA and FQGNSA.

The rearrangement links TRBV30 to TRBJ1-1, with 8 positions matching TRBD1. This CDR3 comprises 13 residues. V shed 5 bases, J shed 5 bases, and the junction held 7 bases outside the gene matches. Germline V gives CDR1 GTSNPN, CDR2 SVGIG (reference sequence). CDR3 region: CAWETGGGTEAFF. The CDR3, as DNA: TGTGCCTGGGAAACAGGGGGAGGAACTGAAGCTTTCTTT.

The chain couples TRBV7-9 to TRBJ2-3; 12 positions agree with TRBD1. The junction had 15 bases not matched to a gene; V was cut back by 4 bases and J by 4 bases. CDR1 SEHNR and CDR2 FQNEAQ come from the germline V gene (reference sequence). CDR3 length: 19 amino acids. The CDR3 here is CASSWRDRGRGSGSDTQYF. The CDR3 DNA reads as TGTGCCAGCAGCTGGCGGGACAGGGGGCGCGGGTCTGGCTCAGATACGCAGTATTTT.

The V call is TRBV7-9, the J call TRBJ1-5; TRBD1 matches 8 bases. This CDR3 contains 15 residues. Germline-derived CDR1 and CDR2 are SEHNR and FQNEAQ (reference sequence). J lost 6 bases, V lost 6 bases, and 10 bases had no gene match. CDR3 loop: CASSFQGAEGQPQHF. The CDR3 nucleotides are TGTGCCAGCAGTTTTCAGGGGGCAGAAGGTCAGCCCCAGCATTTT. Complete variable domain (other parts from reference TRBV7-9 and TRBJ1-5): DTGVSQNPRHKITKRGQNVTFRCDPISEHNRLYWYRQTLGQGPEFLTYFQNEAQLEKSRLLSDRFSAERPKGSFSTLEIQRTEQGDSAMYLCASSFQGAEGQPQHFGDGTRLSIL.